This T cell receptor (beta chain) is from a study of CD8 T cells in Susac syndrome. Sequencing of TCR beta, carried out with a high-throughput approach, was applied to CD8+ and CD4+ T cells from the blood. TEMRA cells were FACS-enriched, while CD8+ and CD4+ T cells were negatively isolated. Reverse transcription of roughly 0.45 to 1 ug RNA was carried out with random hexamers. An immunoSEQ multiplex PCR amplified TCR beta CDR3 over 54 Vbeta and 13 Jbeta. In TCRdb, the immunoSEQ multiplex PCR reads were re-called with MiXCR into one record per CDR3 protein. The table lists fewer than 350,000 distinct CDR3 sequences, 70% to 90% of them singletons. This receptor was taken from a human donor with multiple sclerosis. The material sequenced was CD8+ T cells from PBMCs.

The CDR3, as DNA: TGTGCCAGCAGTCAACTCCGCGCGGACTACCTGTACAATGAGCAGTTCTTC. Protein product: CASSQLRADYLYNEQFF. The rearrangement links TRBV6-1 to TRBJ2-1; a possible D gene is TRBD2 (6 bases). Germline CDR1 and CDR2: MNHNS and SASEGT. This CDR3 region has 17 residues. Deletions cut 5 bases from V and 4 bases from J, with 21 bases between.